This T cell receptor beta chain appears in the sequencing data of a study of OX40 agonist ivuxolimab in advanced cancers. Study context: The dose-escalation group included hepatocellular carcinoma, melanoma, renal cell carcinoma and head and neck cancer.

In germline, CDR1 is LNHDA, CDR2 SQIVND (reference sequence). This CDR3 comprises 11 residues. Unmatched junction bases numbered 1, after V lost 3 bases and J lost 11 bases. Turning to this clone: Antigen unknown.

Here immunoSEQ multiplex PCR was the method, and the copy in TCRdb shows in-frame clones only, minus some. This sample carries under 100,000 clones, 90% of them seen once, and the ten largest clones take roughly 0.16%. The study, taken as a whole, reports: In general, CD8+ T cells held more expanded clones than CD4+ did, on average.

J is TRBJ1-5 and V is TRBV19; 7 bases fit TRBD1. The material was CD4+ or CD8+ T cells sorted from blood, obtained in a trial of the OX40 agonist ivuxolimab. This receptor was taken from an adult with an advanced solid tumor such as melanoma, head and neck, liver or kidney cancer. The CDR3 coding sequence is TGTGCCAGTAGTATCGGACAGGCCCAGCATTTT. Translating it yields CASSIGQAQHF.